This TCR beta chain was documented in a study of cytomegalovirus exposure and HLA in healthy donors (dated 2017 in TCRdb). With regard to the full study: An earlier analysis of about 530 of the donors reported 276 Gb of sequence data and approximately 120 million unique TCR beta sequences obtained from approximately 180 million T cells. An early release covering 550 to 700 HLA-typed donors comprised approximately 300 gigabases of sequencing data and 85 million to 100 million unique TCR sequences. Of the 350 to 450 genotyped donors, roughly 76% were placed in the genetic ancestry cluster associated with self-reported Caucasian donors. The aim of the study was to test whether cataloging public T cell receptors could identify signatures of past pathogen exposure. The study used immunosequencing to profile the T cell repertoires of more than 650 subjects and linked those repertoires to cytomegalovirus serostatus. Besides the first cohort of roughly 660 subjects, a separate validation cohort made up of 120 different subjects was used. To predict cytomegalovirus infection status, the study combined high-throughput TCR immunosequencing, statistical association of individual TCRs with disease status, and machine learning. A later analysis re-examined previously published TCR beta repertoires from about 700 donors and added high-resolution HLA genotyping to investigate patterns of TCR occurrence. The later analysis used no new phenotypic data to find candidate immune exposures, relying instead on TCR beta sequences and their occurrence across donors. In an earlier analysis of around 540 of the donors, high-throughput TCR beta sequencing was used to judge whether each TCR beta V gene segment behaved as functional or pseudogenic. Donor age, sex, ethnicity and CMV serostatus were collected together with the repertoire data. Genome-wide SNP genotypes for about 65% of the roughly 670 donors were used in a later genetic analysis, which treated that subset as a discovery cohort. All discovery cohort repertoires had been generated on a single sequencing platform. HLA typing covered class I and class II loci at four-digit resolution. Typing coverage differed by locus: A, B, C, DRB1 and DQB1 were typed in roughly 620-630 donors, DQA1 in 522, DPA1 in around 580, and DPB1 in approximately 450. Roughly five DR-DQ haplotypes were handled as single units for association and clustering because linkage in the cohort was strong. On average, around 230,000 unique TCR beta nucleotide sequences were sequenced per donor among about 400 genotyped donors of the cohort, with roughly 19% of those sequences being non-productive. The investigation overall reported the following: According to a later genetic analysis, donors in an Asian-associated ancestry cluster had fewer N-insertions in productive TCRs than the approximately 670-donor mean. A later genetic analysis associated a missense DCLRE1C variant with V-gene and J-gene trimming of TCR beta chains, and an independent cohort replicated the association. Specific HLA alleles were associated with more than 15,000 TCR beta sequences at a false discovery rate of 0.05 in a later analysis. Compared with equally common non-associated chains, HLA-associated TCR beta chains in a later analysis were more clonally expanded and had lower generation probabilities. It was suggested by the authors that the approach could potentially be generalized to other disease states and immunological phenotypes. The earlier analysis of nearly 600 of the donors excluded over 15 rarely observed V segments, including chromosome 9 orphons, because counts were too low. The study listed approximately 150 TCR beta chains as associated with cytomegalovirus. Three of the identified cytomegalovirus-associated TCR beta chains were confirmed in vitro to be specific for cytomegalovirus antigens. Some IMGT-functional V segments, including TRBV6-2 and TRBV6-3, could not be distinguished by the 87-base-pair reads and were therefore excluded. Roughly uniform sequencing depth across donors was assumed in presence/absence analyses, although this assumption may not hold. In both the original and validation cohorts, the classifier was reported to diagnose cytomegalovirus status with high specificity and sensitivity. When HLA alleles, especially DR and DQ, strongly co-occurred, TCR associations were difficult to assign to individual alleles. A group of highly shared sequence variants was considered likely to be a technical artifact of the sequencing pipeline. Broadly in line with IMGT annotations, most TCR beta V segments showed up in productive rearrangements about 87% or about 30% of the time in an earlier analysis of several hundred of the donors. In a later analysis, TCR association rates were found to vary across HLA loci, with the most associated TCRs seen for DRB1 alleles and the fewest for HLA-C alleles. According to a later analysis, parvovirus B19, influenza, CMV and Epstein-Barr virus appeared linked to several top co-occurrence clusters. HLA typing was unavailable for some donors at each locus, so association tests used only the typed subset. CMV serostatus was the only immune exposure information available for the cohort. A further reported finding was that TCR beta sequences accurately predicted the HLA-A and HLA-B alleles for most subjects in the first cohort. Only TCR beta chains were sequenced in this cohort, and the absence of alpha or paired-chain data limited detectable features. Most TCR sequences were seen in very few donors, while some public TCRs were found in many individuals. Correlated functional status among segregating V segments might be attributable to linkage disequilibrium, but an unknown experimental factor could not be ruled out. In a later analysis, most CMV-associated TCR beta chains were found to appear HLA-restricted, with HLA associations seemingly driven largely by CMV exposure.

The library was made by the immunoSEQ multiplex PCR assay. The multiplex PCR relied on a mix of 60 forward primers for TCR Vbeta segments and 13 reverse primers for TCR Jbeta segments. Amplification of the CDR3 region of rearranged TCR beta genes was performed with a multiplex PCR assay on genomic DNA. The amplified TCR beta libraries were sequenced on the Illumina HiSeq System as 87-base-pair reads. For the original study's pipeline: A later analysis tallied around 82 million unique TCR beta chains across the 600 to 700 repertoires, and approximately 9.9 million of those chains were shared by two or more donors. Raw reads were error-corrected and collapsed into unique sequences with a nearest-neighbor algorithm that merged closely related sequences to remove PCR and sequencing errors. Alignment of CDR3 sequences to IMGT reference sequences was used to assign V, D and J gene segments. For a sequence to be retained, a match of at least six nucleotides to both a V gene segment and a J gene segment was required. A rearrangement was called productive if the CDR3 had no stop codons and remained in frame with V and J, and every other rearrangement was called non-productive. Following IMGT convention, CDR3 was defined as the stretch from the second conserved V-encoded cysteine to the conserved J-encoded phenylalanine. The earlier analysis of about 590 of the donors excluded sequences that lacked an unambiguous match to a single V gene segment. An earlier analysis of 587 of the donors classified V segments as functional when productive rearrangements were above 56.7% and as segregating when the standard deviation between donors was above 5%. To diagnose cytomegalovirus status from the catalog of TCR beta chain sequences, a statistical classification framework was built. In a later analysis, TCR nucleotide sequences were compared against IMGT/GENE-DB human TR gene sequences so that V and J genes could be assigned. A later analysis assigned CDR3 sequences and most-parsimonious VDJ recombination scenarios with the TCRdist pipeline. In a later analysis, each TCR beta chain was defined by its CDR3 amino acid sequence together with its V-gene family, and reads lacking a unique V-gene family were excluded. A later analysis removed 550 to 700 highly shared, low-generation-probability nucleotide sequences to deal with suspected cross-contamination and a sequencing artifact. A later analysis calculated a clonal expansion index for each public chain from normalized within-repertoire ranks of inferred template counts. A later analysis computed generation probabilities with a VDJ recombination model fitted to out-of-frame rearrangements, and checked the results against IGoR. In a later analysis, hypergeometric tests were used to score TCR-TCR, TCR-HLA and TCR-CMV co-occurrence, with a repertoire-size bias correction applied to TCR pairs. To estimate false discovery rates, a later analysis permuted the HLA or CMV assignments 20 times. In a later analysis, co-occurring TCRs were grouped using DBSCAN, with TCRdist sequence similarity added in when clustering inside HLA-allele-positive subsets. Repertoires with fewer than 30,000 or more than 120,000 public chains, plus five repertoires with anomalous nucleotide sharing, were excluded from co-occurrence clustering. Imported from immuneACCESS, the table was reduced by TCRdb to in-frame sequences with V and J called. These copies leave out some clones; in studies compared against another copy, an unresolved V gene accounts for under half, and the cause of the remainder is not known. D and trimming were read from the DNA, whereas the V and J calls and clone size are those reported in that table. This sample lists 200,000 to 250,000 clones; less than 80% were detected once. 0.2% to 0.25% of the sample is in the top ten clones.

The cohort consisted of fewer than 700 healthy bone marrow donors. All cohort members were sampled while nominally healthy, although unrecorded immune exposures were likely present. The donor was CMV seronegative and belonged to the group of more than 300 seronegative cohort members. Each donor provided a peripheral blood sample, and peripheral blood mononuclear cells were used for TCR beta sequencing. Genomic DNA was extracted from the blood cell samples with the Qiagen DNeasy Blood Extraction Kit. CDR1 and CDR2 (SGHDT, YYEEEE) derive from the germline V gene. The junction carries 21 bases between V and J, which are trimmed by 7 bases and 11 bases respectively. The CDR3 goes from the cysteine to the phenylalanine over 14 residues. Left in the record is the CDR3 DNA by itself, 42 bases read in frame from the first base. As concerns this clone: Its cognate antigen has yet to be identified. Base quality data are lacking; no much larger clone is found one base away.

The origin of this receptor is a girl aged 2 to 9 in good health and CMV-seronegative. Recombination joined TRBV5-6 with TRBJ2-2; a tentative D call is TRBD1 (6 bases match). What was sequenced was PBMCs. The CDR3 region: CASEQNRVKGELFF. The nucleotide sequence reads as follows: TGTGCCAGCGAGCAAAACAGGGTAAAAGGCGAGCTGTTTTTT.